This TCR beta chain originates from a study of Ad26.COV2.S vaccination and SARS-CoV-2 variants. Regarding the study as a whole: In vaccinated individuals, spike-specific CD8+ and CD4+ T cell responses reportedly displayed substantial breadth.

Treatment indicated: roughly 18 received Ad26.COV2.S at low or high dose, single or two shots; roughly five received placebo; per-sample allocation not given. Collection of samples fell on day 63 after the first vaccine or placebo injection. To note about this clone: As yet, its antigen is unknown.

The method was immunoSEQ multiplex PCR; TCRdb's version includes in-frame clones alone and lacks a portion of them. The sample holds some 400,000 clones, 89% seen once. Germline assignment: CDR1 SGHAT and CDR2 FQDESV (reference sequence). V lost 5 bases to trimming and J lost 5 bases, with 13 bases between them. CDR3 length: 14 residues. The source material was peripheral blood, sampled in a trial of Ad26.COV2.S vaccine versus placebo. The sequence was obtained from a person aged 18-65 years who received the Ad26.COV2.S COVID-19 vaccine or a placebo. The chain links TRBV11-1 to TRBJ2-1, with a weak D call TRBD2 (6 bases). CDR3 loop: CASSLRTTNNEQFF. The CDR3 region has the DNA TGTGCCAGCAGCCTACGGACTACCAACAATGAGCAGTTCTTC.